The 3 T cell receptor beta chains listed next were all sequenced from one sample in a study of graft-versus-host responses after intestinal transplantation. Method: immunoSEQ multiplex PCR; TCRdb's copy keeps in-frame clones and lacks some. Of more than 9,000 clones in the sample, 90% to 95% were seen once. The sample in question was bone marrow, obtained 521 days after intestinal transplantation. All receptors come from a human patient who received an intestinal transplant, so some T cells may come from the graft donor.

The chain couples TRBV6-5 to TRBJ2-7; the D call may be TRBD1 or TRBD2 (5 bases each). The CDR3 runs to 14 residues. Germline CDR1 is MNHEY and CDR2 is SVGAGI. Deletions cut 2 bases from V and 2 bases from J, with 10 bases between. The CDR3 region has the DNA TGTGCCAGCAGTTACGGGACCGGTACCTACGAGCAGTACTTC. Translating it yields CASSYGTGTYEQYF.

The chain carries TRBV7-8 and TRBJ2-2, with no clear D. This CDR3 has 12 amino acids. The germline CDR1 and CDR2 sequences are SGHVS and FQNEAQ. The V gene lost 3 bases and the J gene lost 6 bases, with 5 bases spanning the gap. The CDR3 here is CASSFGSGELFF. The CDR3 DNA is TGTGCCAGCAGCTTCGGGTCCGGGGAGCTGTTTTTT.

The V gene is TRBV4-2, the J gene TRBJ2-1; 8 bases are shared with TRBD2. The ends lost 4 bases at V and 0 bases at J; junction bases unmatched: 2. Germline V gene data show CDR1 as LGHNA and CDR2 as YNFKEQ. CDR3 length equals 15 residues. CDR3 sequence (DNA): TGTGCCAGCAGCCCGAGCGGGAGCTCCTACAATGAGCAGTTCTTC. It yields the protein CASSPSGSSYNEQFF.